This TCR beta chain was identified in a study of blood T cell repertoires in COVID-19. In the study overall: COVID-19 samples collected from the United States, Italy and Spain covered acute and convalescent phases. The cDNA or gDNA used as material had been derived from T cells, B-cell-depleted T cells, or PBMCs.

Trimming left V 7 bases short and J 2 bases short, with 12 bases between. Germline V gives CDR1 LNHDA, CDR2 SQIVND (reference sequence). The CDR3 has 14 residues. Methods used by the authors: Reference gene primer amplification gave estimated nucleated cell counts. Libraries were prepared by immunoSEQ multiplex PCR; TCRdb keeps only in-frame clonotypes and omits some of them. V and J calls and clone size follow that table, whereas D and trimming were derived from the DNA. In the table there are around 230,000 clones, over 70% of which are singletons. The origin of this receptor is a woman aged 80 or over with acute or convalescent COVID-19. The genes are TRBV19 and TRBJ2-1; perhaps TRBD2 as D (5 bases). Specimen: peripheral blood. CDR3 sequence reads: CASTPPGTYNEQFF. The CDR3 DNA reads TGTGCCAGTACCCCCCCGGGGACCTACAATGAGCAGTTCTTC.